This T cell receptor beta chain was sequenced for a study of regulatory T cells in long-lasting Graves disease. Findings and limits, study-wide: Accuracy was possibly reduced by small sample size.

iRepertoire HTBI primers and Arm-PCR of CDR3 regions built TCR beta libraries. MiXCR was run by TCRdb on the multiplex PCR reads, yielding one entry per CDR3 protein. This table has 350,000 to 550,000 distinct CDR3 sequences, around 14% appearing once. This clonotype was found many times. Its antigen is currently unknown. Time point: newly diagnosed GD, antithyroid drugs for less than 3 months. With RNA extracted from PBMCs as input, the TCR library was made. Trimming cost V 3 bases and J 9 bases; bases outside gene matches: 6. Germline CDR1 is MDHEN and CDR2 is SYDVKM. This CDR3 comprises 14 residues. This sample was shared with a second study, whose subject was T cells in Graves' hyperthyroidism and ophthalmopathy. This second report adds: When the TCR CDR3 underwent first-round RT-PCR, the HTBI primer set was used. Expanded thyroid clonotypes (above 0.001) were mostly also found in blood. Ophthalmopathy was distinguished from stable hyperthyroidism by 13 V-J signatures.

The material sequenced was peripheral blood mononuclear cells (PBMCs), taken at new diagnosis, from a patient treated with antithyroid drugs. This receptor was identified in a woman aged 25 to 39 with Graves disease. The rearrangement links TRBV28 to TRBJ2-1; 9 bases map to TRBD2. Here the CDR3 reads CASSLRGGGGEQFF. In DNA form, the CDR3 reads TGTGCCAGCAGTTTGCGGGGCGGGGGGGGTGAGCAGTTCTTC.